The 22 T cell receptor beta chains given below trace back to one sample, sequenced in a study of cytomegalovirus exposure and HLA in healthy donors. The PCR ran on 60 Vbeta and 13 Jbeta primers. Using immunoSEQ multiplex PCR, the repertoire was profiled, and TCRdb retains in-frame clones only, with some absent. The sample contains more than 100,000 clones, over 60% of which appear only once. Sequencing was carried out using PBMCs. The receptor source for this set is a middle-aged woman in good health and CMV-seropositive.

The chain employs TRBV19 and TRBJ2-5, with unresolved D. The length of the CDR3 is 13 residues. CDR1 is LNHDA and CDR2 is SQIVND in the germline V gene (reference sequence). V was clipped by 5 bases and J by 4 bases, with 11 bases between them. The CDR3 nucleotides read TGTGCCAGTAGTGTCGGAGTAGGAGAGACCCAGTACTTC. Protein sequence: CASSVGVGETQYF.

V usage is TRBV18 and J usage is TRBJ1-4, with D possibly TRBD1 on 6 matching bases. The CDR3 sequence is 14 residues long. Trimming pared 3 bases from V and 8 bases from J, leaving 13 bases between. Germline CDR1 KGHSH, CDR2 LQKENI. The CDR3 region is CASSPDSQREKLFF. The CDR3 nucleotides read TGTGCCAGCTCACCGGACAGTCAAAGGGAAAAACTGTTTTTT.

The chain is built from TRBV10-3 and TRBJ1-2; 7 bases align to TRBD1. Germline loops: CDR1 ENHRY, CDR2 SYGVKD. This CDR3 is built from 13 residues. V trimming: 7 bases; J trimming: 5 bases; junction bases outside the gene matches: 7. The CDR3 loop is CAITAGQLYGYTF. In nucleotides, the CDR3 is TGTGCCATCACTGCGGGACAGCTTTATGGCTACACCTTC.

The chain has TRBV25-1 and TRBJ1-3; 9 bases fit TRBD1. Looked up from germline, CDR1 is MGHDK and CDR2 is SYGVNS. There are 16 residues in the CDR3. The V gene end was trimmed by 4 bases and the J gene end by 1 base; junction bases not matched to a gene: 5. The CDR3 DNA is TGTGCCAGCAGTGCTTGGACAGGGGTTTCTGGAAACACCATATATTTT. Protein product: CASSAWTGVSGNTIYF.

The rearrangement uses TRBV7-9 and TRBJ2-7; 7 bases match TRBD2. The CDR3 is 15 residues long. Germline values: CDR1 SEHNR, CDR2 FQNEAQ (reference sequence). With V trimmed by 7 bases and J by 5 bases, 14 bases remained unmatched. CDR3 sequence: CASTLAGVGFDEQYF. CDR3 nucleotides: TGTGCCAGCACCCTGGCGGGGGTAGGGTTCGACGAGCAGTACTTC.

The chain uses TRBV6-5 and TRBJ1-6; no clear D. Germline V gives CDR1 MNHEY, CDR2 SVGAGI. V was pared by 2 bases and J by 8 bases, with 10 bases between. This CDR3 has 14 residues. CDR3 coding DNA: TGTGCCAGCAGTTACCGAGGGTATGATTCACCCCTCCACTTT. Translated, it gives CASSYRGYDSPLHF.

The DNA of the CDR3 is TGTGCCAGCAGCGACCCTAGACAGGGGATGAACACTGAAGCTTTCTTT. It is translated as CASSDPRQGMNTEAFF. The J gene is TRBJ1-1, the V gene TRBV5-4, with TRBD1 matching 8 bases. There are 16 residues in the CDR3. The V and J ends lost 4 bases and 0 bases, in that order; junction bases with no gene match: 8. Germline CDR1 and CDR2: SGHNT and YYREEE (reference sequence).

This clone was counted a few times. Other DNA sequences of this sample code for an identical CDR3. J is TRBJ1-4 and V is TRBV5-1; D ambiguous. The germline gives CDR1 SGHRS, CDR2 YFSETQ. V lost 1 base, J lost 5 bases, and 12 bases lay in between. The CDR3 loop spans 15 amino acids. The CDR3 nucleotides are TGCGCCAGCAGCTTGTCTAGCGGAGAGAATGAAAAACTGTTTTTT. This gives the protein CASSLSSGENEKLFF.

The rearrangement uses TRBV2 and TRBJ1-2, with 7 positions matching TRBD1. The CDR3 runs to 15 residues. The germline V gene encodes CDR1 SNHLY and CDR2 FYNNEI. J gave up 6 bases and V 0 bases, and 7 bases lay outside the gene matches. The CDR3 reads CASSEARRGPDGYTF. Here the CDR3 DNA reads TGTGCCAGCAGTGAAGCTCGAAGGGGGCCTGATGGCTACACCTTC. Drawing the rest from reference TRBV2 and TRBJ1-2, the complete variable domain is EPEVTQTPSHQVTQMGQEVILRCVPISNHLYFYWYRQILGQKVEFLVSFYNNEISEKSEIFDDQFSVERPDGSNFTLKIRSTKLEDSAMYFCASSEARRGPDGYTFGSGTRLTVV.

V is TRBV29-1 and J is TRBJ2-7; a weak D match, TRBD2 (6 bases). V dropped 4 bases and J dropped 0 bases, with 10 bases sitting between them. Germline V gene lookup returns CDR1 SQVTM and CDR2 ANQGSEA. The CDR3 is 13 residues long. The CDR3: CSVATGLSYEQYF. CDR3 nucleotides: TGCAGCGTTGCCACGGGACTCTCCTACGAGCAGTACTTC.

In DNA, the CDR3 is TGTGCCAGTAGTATTCGGGGAGCCGGGGAGCTGTTTTTT. As protein: CASSIRGAGELFF. The chain combines TRBV19 with TRBJ2-2; D is possibly TRBD2 (5 bases). Trimming cost V 3 bases and J 6 bases, with 8 bases left between them. The germline V gene has CDR1 LNHDA and CDR2 SQIVND (reference sequence). There are 13 residues in the CDR3.

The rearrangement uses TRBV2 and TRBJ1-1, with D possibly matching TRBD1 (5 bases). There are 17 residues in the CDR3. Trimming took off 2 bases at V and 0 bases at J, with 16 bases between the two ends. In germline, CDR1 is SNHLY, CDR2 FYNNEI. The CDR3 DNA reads TGTGCCAGCAGTGAACGGGCAGGGAGGTCGCTGAACACTGAAGCTTTCTTT. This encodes CASSERAGRSLNTEAFF.

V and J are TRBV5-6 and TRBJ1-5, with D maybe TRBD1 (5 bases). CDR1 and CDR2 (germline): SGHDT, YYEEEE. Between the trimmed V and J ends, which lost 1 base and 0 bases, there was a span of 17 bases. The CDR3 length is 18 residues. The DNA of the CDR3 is TGTGCCAGCAGCTTGAAGGGGAGGGTCCCGAATAGCAATCAGCCCCAGCATTTT. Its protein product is CASSLKGRVPNSNQPQHF.

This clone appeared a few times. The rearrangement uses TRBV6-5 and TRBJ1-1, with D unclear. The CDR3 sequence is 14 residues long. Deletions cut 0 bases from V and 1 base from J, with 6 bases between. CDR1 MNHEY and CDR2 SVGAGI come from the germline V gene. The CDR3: CASSYSRGNTEAFF. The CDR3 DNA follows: TGTGCCAGCAGTTACTCTCGGGGGAACACTGAAGCTTTCTTT.

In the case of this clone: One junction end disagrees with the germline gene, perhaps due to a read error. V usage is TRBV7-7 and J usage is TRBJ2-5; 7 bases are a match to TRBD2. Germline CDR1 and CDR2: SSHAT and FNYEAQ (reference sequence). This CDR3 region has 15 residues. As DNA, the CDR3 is TGTGCTAGCAGCCTCGTGGCGGGGAGGGAGGAGACCCAGTACTTC. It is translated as CASSLVAGREETQYF.

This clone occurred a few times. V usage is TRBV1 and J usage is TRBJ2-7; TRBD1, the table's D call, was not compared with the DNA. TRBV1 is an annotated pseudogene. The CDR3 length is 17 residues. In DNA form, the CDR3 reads TGCACCAGCAGGGAAACCCCCGGGCCAGGGGGCCCCTACGAGCAGTACTTC. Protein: CTSRETPGPGGPYEQYF.

The CDR3 region is CASSEQRGGTDTQYF. For the CDR3, the DNA is TGTGCCAGCAGTGAGCAGCGGGGGGGCACAGATACGCAGTATTTT. This sequence joins TRBV2 and TRBJ2-3; 9 bases line up with TRBD2. Germline CDR1 is SNHLY and CDR2 is FYNNEI. The trim removed 3 bases at V and 1 base at J, leaving 2 bases unmatched. This CDR3 has 15 residues.

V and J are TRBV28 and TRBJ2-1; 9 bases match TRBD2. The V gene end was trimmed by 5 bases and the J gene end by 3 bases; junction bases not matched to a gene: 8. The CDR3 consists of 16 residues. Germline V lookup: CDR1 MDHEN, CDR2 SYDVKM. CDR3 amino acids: CASSGASGRLYNEQFF. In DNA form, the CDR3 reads TGTGCCAGCAGTGGGGCAAGCGGGAGGCTCTACAATGAGCAGTTCTTC. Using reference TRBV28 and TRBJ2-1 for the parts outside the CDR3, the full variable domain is DVKVTQSSRYLVKRTGEKVFLECVQDMDHENMFWYRQDPGLGLRLIYFSYDVKMKEKGDIPEGYSVSREKKERFSLILESASTNQTSMYLCASSGASGRLYNEQFFGPGTRLTVL.

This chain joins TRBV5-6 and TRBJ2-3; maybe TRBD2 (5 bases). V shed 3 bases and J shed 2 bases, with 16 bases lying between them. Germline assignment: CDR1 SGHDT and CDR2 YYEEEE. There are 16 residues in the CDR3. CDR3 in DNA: TGTGCCAGCAGCTCCGACCTGAGAGGGTACACAGATACGCAGTATTTT. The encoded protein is CASSSDLRGYTDTQYF.

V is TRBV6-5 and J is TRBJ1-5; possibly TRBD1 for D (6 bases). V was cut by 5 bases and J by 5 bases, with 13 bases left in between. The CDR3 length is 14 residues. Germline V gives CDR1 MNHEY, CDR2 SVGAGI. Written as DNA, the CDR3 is TGTGCCAGCAGTGAAGGGGGTCTCGATCAGCCCCAGCATTTT. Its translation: CASSEGGLDQPQHF.

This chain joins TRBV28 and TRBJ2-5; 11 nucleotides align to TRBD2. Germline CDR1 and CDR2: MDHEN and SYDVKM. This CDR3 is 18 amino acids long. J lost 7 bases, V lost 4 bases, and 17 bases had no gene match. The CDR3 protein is CASSSSSGLAESKGTQYF. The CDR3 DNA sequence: TGTGCCAGCAGTTCTTCCTCGGGACTAGCGGAATCAAAAGGGACCCAGTACTTC.

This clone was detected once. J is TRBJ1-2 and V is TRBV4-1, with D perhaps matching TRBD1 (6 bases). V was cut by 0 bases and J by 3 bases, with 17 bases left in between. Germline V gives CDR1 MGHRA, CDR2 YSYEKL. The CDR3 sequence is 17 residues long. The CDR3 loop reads CASSQEMGTGSDYGYTF. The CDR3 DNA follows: TGCGCCAGCAGCCAAGAAATGGGAACAGGGTCCGACTATGGCTACACCTTC.